The clone carrying this TCR beta chain was found a few times. No antigen is known for it. Reverse transcribing all isolated RNA meant expressed TCRB transcripts were sequenced. Clones were sequenced by immunoSEQ multiplex PCR, and TCRdb holds only the in-frame ones, with some missing. The sample lists a few hundred thousand clones, about 14% occurring once. These data come from a study of beta chain features in type 1 diabetes. A CD45RO/CCR7/CD25/CD127/CD95/CD27 panel sorted naive, central memory, regulatory and stem cell-like memory CD4+ cells. This CDR3 is built from 14 residues. CDR1 is MDHEN and CDR2 is SYDVKM in the germline V gene. V lost 4 bases and J lost 11, with 20 bases in between. Study-wide points: Among type 1 diabetes patients, VDJ junctions had fewer insertions and more deletions. Shorter TCRB CDR3s, moderately but significantly so, were found in Type 1 diabetes patients in all four CD4+ subsets.

This sequence joins TRBV28 and TRBJ1-1; a possible D gene is TRBD1 (6 bases). The sequence was obtained from a woman aged 18-30 years with type 1 diabetes. Sequencing used naive CD4+ T cells from blood. Here the CDR3 DNA reads TGTGCCAGCAGTTCAGGACAGAGTCGACTACTGGCTTTCTTT. Translating it yields CASSSGQSRLLAFF.